The 5 T cell receptor beta chains reported below all come from one sample, sequenced in a study of blood T cell repertoires in COVID-19. The method was immunoSEQ multiplex PCR; TCRdb's version includes in-frame clones alone and lacks a portion of them. The data contain a few hundred thousand clones, roughly 85% of them singletons. The sequenced sample consisted of peripheral blood. The receptors were sampled from a man aged 45 to 65 with active or convalescent COVID-19.

The rearrangement uses TRBV19 and TRBJ2-1, with 10 bases matching TRBD1. The germline CDR1 and CDR2 sequences are LNHDA and SQIVND (reference sequence). The CDR3 length is 15 residues. V was clipped by 5 bases and J by 7 bases; unmatched bases: 8. The CDR3 bases are TGTGCCAGTAGTCTTGGGGACAGGGGTTGGAATGAGCAGTTCTTC. This translates into CASSLGDRGWNEQFF.

This clone turned up a few times. This same CDR3 is encoded by further DNA sequences in the sample. The chain combines TRBV18 with TRBJ2-7; TRBD2 matches at 12 bases. Germline CDR1 reads KGHSH; CDR2 reads LQKENI. CDR3 size: 14 residues. V trimming: 3 bases; J trimming: 3 bases; junction bases outside the gene matches: 0. CDR3 DNA sequence: TGTGCCAGCTCACCGGGACTAGCGGGCTACGAGCAGTACTTC. It encodes CASSPGLAGYEQYF.

The rearrangement joins TRBV10-3 to TRBJ2-1, with a possible D match to TRBD2 (5 bases). Trimming removed 3 bases from V and 11 bases from J, with 11 bases in between. CDR3 length: 12 residues. Germline values: CDR1 ENHRY, CDR2 SYGVKD. The CDR3 DNA follows: TGTGCCATCAGTGATAATCGGGGTCAGCAGTTCTTC. It translates to CAISDNRGQQFF.

The V gene is TRBV7-9, the J gene TRBJ1-1, with D uncertain. Germline-derived CDR1 and CDR2 are SEHNR and FQNEAQ (reference sequence). This CDR3 has 15 amino acids. Deletions cut 0 bases from V and 1 base from J, with 9 bases between. The CDR3, as DNA: TGTGCCAGCAGCTTAGCGTTGGCAGGGAACACTGAAGCTTTCTTT. Translating gives CASSLALAGNTEAFF. Looking up the rest from reference TRBV7-9 and TRBJ1-1 gives the full variable domain: DTGVSQNPRHKITKRGQNVTFRCDPISEHNRLYWYRQTLGQGPEFLTYFQNEAQLEKSRLLSDRFSAERPKGSFSTLEIQRTEQGDSAMYLCASSLALAGNTEAFFGQGTRLTVV.

This clone was recorded once. The CDR3 is CASSQGQRYGNTEAFF. As DNA, the CDR3 is TGCGCCAGCAGCCAAGGACAGAGGTACGGGAACACTGAAGCTTTCTTT. The rearrangement links TRBV4-3 to TRBJ1-1, with D perhaps matching TRBD1 (5 bases). Germline V lookup: CDR1 LGHNA, CDR2 YSLEER. V lost 1 base to trimming and J lost 1 base, with 13 bases between them. CDR3 length equals 16 residues.